What follows is one T cell receptor beta chain and its context. Its antigen remains undetermined. Nothing much larger sits one base from this clone, and base qualities are not available. Spanning cysteine to phenylalanine, the CDR3 consists of 15 amino acids. Only the CDR3 portion is preserved as DNA: 45 bases, with reading frame beginning at the first base. The germline V gene (reference sequence) gives CDR1 as DFQATT and CDR2 as SNEGSKA. V is clipped by 0 bases and J by 2 bases, and the sequence between their germline boundaries is 12 bases long. All donors were healthy Caucasians. Three pairs of female monozygotic twins, all aged about 18 to 30 years, made up the twin cohort. Positive isolation kits from Invitrogen were used to isolate CD4+ and CD8+ T cell populations. These data come from a study of identical twins listed by TCRdb under 2016. Regarding the research as a whole: To test whether fetal clonotypes persist, the study used deep sequencing on TCR alpha and beta repertoires from monozygotic twins, unrelated adults of various ages, and cord blood. To rule out contamination, replicate twin experiments were performed at different times with different library preparation protocols. The paper's findings and limits, for the study overall: In monozygotic twins, out-of-frame TCR alpha sharing was systematically underestimated by recombination models, although the models agreed with sharing between unrelated individuals. Excess twin sharing in beta out-of-frame sequences was weaker because fewer shared sequences lowered the signal-to-noise ratio. Fewer insertions were carried by abundant cord blood beta clonotypes; a weaker similar trend was observed in young adult naive repertoires, while no such trend was observed in memory repertoires. Out-of-frame TCR alpha sequences shared between twins showed an excess of low generation-probability sequences compared with coincidental sharing between unrelated individuals. Conclusions relied on cross-sectional statistical analysis, since the same donors could not be followed over many years. Zero-insertion analyses could be partly confounded by invariant T cells such as MAIT and iNKT, though diverse VJ usage argued against such confounding for most clonotypes.

The library was generated by 5' RACE. Sequencing was carried out with an Illumina HiSeq 2000. Template switching added a universal primer binding site, and the final cDNA carried a unique molecular identifier that allowed TCR cDNA molecules to be counted accurately. Specific primers in the conserved constant-segment region were used to synthesize first-strand cDNA for the TCR alpha and beta chains. Each cDNA library was double barcoded, with a SMART-Mk sample barcode plus Illumina barcodes, to control for contamination. TruSeq adapter sequences along with Illumina sample barcodes were introduced in two successive PCR steps. TCR alpha and beta cDNA libraries were sequenced on the Illumina HiSeq platform with custom primers. Processing in the source paper ran as follows. Raw reads were processed with MiGEC to extract unique molecular identifiers, and MiXCR was used to determine CDR3 positions. For each individual, recombination models were inferred using an EM algorithm with the repgenHMM and IGoR tools. Shared clonotypes were analyzed with the tcR package in R, and sharing was normalized by the product of cloneset sizes. Out-of-frame nonproductive sequences were analyzed to study raw recombination free of thymic and clonal selection effects. TCRdb reanalyzed the raw reads on its own, using fastp at Q25 for trimming and MiXCR for clone calling, and kept in-frame beta chains. Records with the same CDR3 protein are collapsed into one entry carrying the most frequent genes and DNA. The V and J calls were not made by the authors but by TCRdb's processing. Within this sample are 500,000 to 600,000 distinct CDR3 sequences, with around 20% of them counted one time only. Together, the top ten hold under 0.95% of the sample.

These data are also associated with another study on T cells expressing NK-cell markers. Looking at the second paper: Three sorted T-cell subsets (CD3+CD56+NKG2C+, CD3+CD56+NKG2C- and CD3+CD56-NKG2C+) from several donors had their TCR beta-chain repertoires profiled. Seven of the eight sequenced donors were HCMV-seropositive and one was HCMV-seronegative. In several experiments an anti-gammadeltaTCR antibody was added to restrict sorting to alphabetaTCR-expressing T cells. In several donors, the dominant CD3+CD56+NKG2C+ clonotypes were found to rank among the top 10 CD8+ clonotypes and to make up about 1.0-8% of CD8+ T cells. Those dominant clonotypes were again the most abundant among CD3+CD56-NKG2C+ cells in a few donors, at roughly 25-60.1%. It remained unclear whether the expanded NKG2C-expressing T cell clones were specific for HCMV antigens. The eight sequenced donors were randomly selected healthy volunteers, three men and five women. A commercial ELISA kit detecting HCMV-specific IgG in serum was used to determine HCMV serostatus. MIGEC handled demultiplexing of the reads and grouping by UMI, while MiTCR was used to assemble and quantify clonotypes. To exclude erroneous sequences, any TCR cDNA sequence not supported by at least two reads was discarded. Downstream repertoire analysis used the tcR package, and clonotypes were matched across fractions by CDR3 nucleotide sequence plus V segment. VDJmatch was used to annotate antigen specificity against VDJdb, with one amino acid substitution allowed in CDR3.

Recombination linked TRBV20-1 to TRBJ2-3; a weak D assignment points to TRBD1 (5 bases agree). The sample was CD4+ T cells sorted from blood. The sequence derives from a woman between 18 and 29 years old in good health. The DNA sequence is as follows: TGCAGTGCTAGAGACTGGGGCATGACCACAGATACGCAGTATTTT. The resulting protein is CSARDWGMTTDTQYF.